These 22 T cell receptor beta chains came from one sample sequenced in a study of identical twins. TCRdb reprocessed the 5' RACE reads with MiXCR, giving one entry per CDR3 protein. Among under 900,000 distinct CDR3 sequences listed, about 12% were seen once. These same records also appear under a second study, on yellow fever vaccine responses in identical twins.

The specimen was PBMCs. These TCRs come from a woman under 30 in good health.

This clonotype showed up just a few times. This sequence joins TRBV5-6 and TRBJ1-1; TRBD1 might be the D (5 bases). The CDR3 has 15 residues. CDR1 is SGHDT, CDR2 YYEEEE, per germline. Trimming removed 5 bases from V and 4 bases from J, with 18 bases in between. CDR3 sequence reads: CASRLGWSGSTEAFF. CDR3 in DNA: TGTGCCAGCAGACTGGGTTGGTCAGGGAGCACTGAAGCTTTCTTT. The full variable domain, its missing parts supplied by reference TRBV5-6 and TRBJ1-1, is DAGVTQSPTHLIKTRGQQVTLRCSPKSGHDTVSWYQQALGQGPQFIFQYYEEEERQRGNFPDRFSGHQFPNYSSELNVNALLLGDSALYLCASRLGWSGSTEAFFGQGTRLTVV.

The chain links TRBV5-1 to TRBJ2-7; possibly TRBD1 for D (5 bases). The CDR3 sequence is 14 residues long. Trimming pared 4 bases from V and 6 bases from J, leaving 17 bases between. From germline, CDR1 is SGHRS and CDR2 YFSETQ. The CDR3 sequence: CASSTGPPQGEQYF. CDR3 DNA: TGCGCCAGCAGCACGGGCCCCCCTCAGGGCGAGCAGTACTTC.

This clonotype was counted between two and nine times. The CDR3 nucleotides are TGCAGCGTTGAAACCCCAATGACTAGCGATACGCAGTATTTT. Translated, it gives CSVETPMTSDTQYF. The chain combines TRBV29-1 with TRBJ2-3; 7 bases agree with TRBD2. In germline, CDR1 is SQVTM, CDR2 ANQGSEA. Trimming removed 2 bases from V and 6 bases from J; junction bases left unmatched: 8. The CDR3 loop spans 14 amino acids.

This clonotype was observed at least ten times. This rearrangement joins TRBV29-1 to TRBJ2-7, with D possibly being TRBD2 (5 bases). Trimming cost V 4 bases and J 2 bases, with 15 bases left between them. Germline CDR1 SQVTM, CDR2 ANQGSEA. The CDR3 is made up of 14 amino acids. The CDR3 is CSVGTERGPYEQYF. CDR3 coding DNA: TGCAGCGTTGGGACCGAACGCGGGCCCTACGAGCAGTACTTC.

The V gene is TRBV10-3, the J gene TRBJ2-2; 10 bases line up with TRBD2. This CDR3 is 15 amino acids long. V gave up 5 bases and J gave up 3 bases; unmatched junction bases: 3. In germline, CDR1 is ENHRY, CDR2 SYGVKD. CDR3 protein: CAISSGRADTGELFF. CDR3 DNA sequence: TGTGCCATCAGTAGCGGGAGGGCCGACACCGGGGAGCTGTTTTTT.

The chain has TRBV4-2 and TRBJ2-5; 7 bases are a match to TRBD1. This CDR3 has 16 residues. From germline, CDR1 is LGHNA and CDR2 YNFKEQ. V lost 1 base to trimming and J lost 1 base; unmatched junction nucleotides: 6. CDR3 in DNA: TGTGCCAGCAGCCAAGGGGGACAGCCACTCCAAGAGACCCAGTACTTC. This translates into CASSQGGQPLQETQYF.

This clonotype occurred many times. V usage is TRBV12-3 or TRBV12-4 and J usage is TRBJ2-5; 13 bases line up with TRBD2. The CDR3 runs to 14 residues. Trimming at V came to 9 bases and at J to 5 bases, leaving 6 bases not matched to a gene. In DNA, the CDR3 is TGTGCCAGTGGGACTAGCGGGACGGTGGAGACCCAGTACTTC. Encoded protein: CASGTSGTVETQYF.

This clonotype was observed a handful of times. The chain recombines TRBV20-1 with TRBJ2-5; D assignment may be TRBD1 or TRBD2 (5 bases each). The V gene lost 6 bases and the J gene lost 1 base, with 18 bases spanning the gap. The CDR3 extends over 15 amino acids. CDR1 is DFQATT and CDR2 is SNEGSKA in the germline V gene (reference sequence). Here the CDR3 DNA reads TGCAGTGCCAGTCCCCCGGGACCCCGCCAAGAGACCCAGTACTTC. Translated: CSASPPGPRQETQYF.

This clonotype was recorded many times. As DNA, the CDR3 is TGCGCCAGCAGCTTGCCGGGCTCCACCTACGAGCAGTACTTC. This sequence encodes CASSLPGSTYEQYF. The chain employs TRBV5-1 and TRBJ2-7, with D unclear. Between the trimmed V and J ends, which lost 1 base and 2 bases, there was a span of 10 bases. CDR3 length: 14 amino acids. The germline CDR1 and CDR2 sequences are SGHRS and YFSETQ.

The genes are TRBV20-1 and TRBJ2-5; TRBD2 might be the D (6 bases). The CDR3 has 14 amino acids. The V gene's germline CDR1 is DFQATT and CDR2 SNEGSKA (reference sequence). Trimming removed 2 bases at V and 2 bases at J, with 12 bases between. The CDR3 sequence is CSARSGPAQETQYF. The CDR3 DNA sequence: TGCAGTGCTAGAAGCGGGCCAGCACAAGAGACCCAGTACTTC.

In its sample, this clonotype was seen many times. V gene TRBV4-1 combines with J gene TRBJ1-5; D unresolved. Trimming stripped 1 base from V and 5 bases from J, with 6 bases between. The germline V gene encodes CDR1 MGHRA and CDR2 YSYEKL. The CDR3 runs to 13 residues. The CDR3 loop is CASSQGGYQPQHF. The DNA of the CDR3 is TGCGCCAGCAGCCAAGGGGGTTATCAGCCCCAGCATTTT.

The chain joins TRBV4-1 to TRBJ1-1, with D perhaps matching TRBD1 (5 bases). CDR3 length equals 15 residues. The germline V and J ends were trimmed by 4 bases and 1 base, with 13 bases remaining between them. The V gene's germline CDR1 is MGHRA and CDR2 YSYEKL. In nucleotides, the CDR3 is TGCGCCAGCAGCCCCCCAGGGTCAGGGAACACTGAAGCTTTCTTT. Encoded protein: CASSPPGSGNTEAFF.

In this sample, this clonotype turned up a few times. The rearrangement uses TRBV6-2 or TRBV6-3 and TRBJ1-2; no firm D call. V was trimmed by 4 bases and J by 7 bases, leaving 13 bases between them. The CDR3 is 13 residues long. CDR1 is MNHEY, CDR2 SVGEGT, per germline. This CDR3 is CASSWAGAGGYTF. The DNA for the CDR3 is TGTGCCAGCAGTTGGGCGGGAGCGGGTGGCTACACCTTC.

This clonotype has at least ten counts. V and J are TRBV3-1 and TRBJ2-2; possibly TRBD1 or TRBD2 for D (6 bases each). V lost 3 bases and J 8 bases, leaving 19 bases between the germline ends. Germline assignment: CDR1 LGHDT and CDR2 YNNKEL (reference sequence). The CDR3 sequence is 16 residues long. The DNA for the CDR3 is TGTGCCAGCAGCCAGCTGGCCGGGGGCCATGCAGGGGAGCTGTTTTTT. It translates to CASSQLAGGHAGELFF.

This chain joins TRBV5-4 and TRBJ2-6; D is perhaps TRBD2 (5 bases). The CDR3 covers 16 residues. Germline CDR1 is SGHNT and CDR2 is YYREEE (reference sequence). The ends were cut back, 1 base at V and 4 bases at J, with 12 bases in the middle. CDR3 sequence: CASSLSGVSGANVLTF. In DNA, the CDR3 is TGTGCCAGCAGCTTGTCCGGGGTCTCCGGGGCCAACGTCCTGACTTTC.

This clonotype turned up a few times. The chain has TRBV3-1 and TRBJ2-2, with D maybe TRBD2 (5 bases). Between the trimmed V and J ends, which lost 0 bases and 4 bases, there was a span of 15 bases. Looked up from germline, CDR1 is LGHDT and CDR2 is YNNKEL (reference sequence). This CDR3 is 17 amino acids long. The CDR3 bases are TGTGCCAGCAGCCAAGATCGTCCCCTCGGGGTCACCGGGGAGCTGTTTTTT. Translation: CASSQDRPLGVTGELFF. The entire variable domain, with the rest obtained from reference TRBV3-1 and TRBJ2-2, is as follows: DTAVSQTPKYLVTQMGNDKSIKCEQNLGHDTMYWYKQDSKKFLKIMFSYNNKELIINETVPNRFSPKSPDKAHLNLHINSLELGDSAVYFCASSQDRPLGVTGELFFGEGSRLTVL.

In this sample, this clonotype turned up a few times. The chain employs TRBV5-1 and TRBJ2-3; 8 bases are shared with TRBD2. This CDR3 has 15 residues. V trimming: 0 bases; J trimming: 11 bases; junction bases outside the gene matches: 11. Germline V gene data show CDR1 as SGHRS and CDR2 as YFSETQ. The chain's CDR3 is CASSLAGAGEAQQYF. The DNA for the CDR3 is TGCGCCAGCAGCTTGGCGGGAGCGGGAGAGGCTCAGCAGTATTTT.

This clonotype was detected only once. The rearrangement uses TRBV9 and TRBJ2-5; D is possibly TRBD2 (5 bases). Trimming removed 4 bases at V and 5 bases at J, with 21 bases between. The CDR3 loop spans 16 amino acids. Per the germline V gene, CDR1 is SGDLS and CDR2 is YYNGEE. The CDR3 coding sequence is TGTGCCAGCAGCCCACCTCCGTTGGGGAGCCGGGAGACCCAGTACTTC. It specifies CASSPPPLGSRETQYF. Together with reference TRBV9 and TRBJ2-5, the CDR3 gives the full variable domain: DSGVTQTPKHLITATGQRVTLRCSPRSGDLSVYWYQQSLDQGLQFLIQYYNGEERAKGNILERFSAQQFPDLHSELNLSSLELGDSALYFCASSPPPLGSRETQYFGPGTRLLVL.

This clonotype has just a few counts. The chain is built from TRBV29-1 and TRBJ1-2, with 11 bases fitting TRBD1. The CDR3 sequence is 13 residues long. Per germline, CDR1 SQVTM and CDR2 ANQGSEA. V was pared by 6 bases and J by 4 bases, with 4 bases of the junction left unmatched. CDR3 sequence (DNA): TGCAGCGTCCCGGGACAGGGGGTCTATGGCTACACCTTC. It codes for CSVPGQGVYGYTF. Using reference TRBV29-1 and TRBJ1-2 for the parts outside the CDR3, the full variable domain is SAVISQKPSRDICQRGTSLTIQCQVDSQVTMMFWYRQQPGQSLTLIATANQGSEATYESGFVIDKFPISRPNLTFSTLTVSNMSPEDSSIYLCSVPGQGVYGYTFGSGTRLTVV.

The V gene is TRBV2, the J gene TRBJ1-3, with D possibly being TRBD1 (6 bases). Germline V CDR1 and CDR2: SNHLY, FYNNEI. The CDR3 totals 15 residues. Trimming removed 1 base at V and 3 bases at J, with 10 bases between. CDR3 amino acids: CASSEEGVDGNTIYF. CDR3 in DNA: TGTGCCAGCAGTGAAGAGGGGGTAGATGGAAACACCATATATTTT.

This sequence joins TRBV11-2 and TRBJ2-7; TRBD1 agrees at 12 bases. The trim removed 6 bases at V and 2 bases at J, leaving 14 bases unmatched. The germline V gene encodes CDR1 SGHAT and CDR2 FQNNGV. The CDR3 is 18 amino acids. The chain's CDR3 is CASSQGQGANLSPYEQYV. CDR3 in DNA: TGTGCCAGCAGTCAGGGACAGGGGGCAAATCTTTCCCCCTACGAGCAGTACGTC.

The J gene is TRBJ2-7, the V gene TRBV4-1; 7 bases are shared with TRBD1. This CDR3 region has 16 residues. Germline CDR1 and CDR2: MGHRA and YSYEKL. V was clipped by 4 bases and J by 2 bases; unmatched bases: 11. CDR3 DNA: TGCGCCAGCAGCCCACGACAGGGTCCCCGTACCTACGAGCAGTACTTC. Translated, it gives CASSPRQGPRTYEQYF.